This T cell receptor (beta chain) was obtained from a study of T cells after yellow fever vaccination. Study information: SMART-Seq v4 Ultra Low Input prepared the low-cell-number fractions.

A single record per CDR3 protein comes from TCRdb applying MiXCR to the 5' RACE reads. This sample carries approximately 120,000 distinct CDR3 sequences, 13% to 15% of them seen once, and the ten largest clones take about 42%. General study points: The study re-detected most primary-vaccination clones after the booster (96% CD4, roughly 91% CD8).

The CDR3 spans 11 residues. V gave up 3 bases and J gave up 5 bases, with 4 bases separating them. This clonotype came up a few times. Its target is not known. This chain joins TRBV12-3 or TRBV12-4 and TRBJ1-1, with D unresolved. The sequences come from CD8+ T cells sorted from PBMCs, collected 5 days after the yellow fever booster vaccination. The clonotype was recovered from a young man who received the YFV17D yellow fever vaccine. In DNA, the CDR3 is TGTGCCAGCAGTTTTAATACTGAAGCTTTCTTT. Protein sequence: CASSFNTEAFF.